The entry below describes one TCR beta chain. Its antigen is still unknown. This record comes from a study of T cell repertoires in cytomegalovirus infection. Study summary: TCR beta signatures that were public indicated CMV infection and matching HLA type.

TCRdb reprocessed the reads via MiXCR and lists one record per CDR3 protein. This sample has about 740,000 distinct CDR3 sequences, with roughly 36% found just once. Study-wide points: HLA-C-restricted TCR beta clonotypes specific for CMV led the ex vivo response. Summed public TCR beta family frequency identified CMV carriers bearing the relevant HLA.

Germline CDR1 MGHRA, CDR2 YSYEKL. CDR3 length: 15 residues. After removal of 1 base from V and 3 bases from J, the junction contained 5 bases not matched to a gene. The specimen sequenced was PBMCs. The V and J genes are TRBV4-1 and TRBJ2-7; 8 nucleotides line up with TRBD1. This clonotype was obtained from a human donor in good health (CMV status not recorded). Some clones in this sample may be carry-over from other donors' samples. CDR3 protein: CASSQGDRGGYEQYF. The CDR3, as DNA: TGCGCCAGCAGCCAAGGAGACAGGGGAGGCTACGAGCAGTACTTC.